This T cell receptor (beta chain) came from a study of control samples from healthy donors and cancer patients. The method was immunoSEQ multiplex PCR; TCRdb's version includes in-frame clones alone and lacks a portion of them. The sample has about 94,000 clones; approximately 90% are singletons. The receptor was isolated from a woman aged 18-35 years in good health. Sequences were obtained from blood.

The chain's CDR3 is CASYLQGATNEKLFF. CDR3 bases: TGTGCCAGCTATCTACAGGGGGCGACTAATGAAAAACTGTTTTTT. J is TRBJ1-4 and V is TRBV18, with 9 positions matching TRBD1. Germline loops: CDR1 KGHSH, CDR2 LQKENI. The CDR3 contains 15 residues. The V gene end was trimmed by 7 bases and the J gene end by 2 bases; junction bases not matched to a gene: 5.